The entry below gives a single TCR beta chain sequence along with its context. The antigen is not known. A junction boundary mismatches the germline segment, possibly from a read error. This sample stems from a study of T cell repertoires in cytomegalovirus infection. Germline-derived CDR1 and CDR2 are SGHVS and FNYEAQ. The CDR3 is 15 residues long. TCRdb re-called the reads with MiXCR, one entry per CDR3 protein. The table has about 830,000 distinct CDR3 sequences, around a third seen once. This receptor was identified in a human donor in good health (CMV status not recorded). Some clones in this sample may be carry-over from other donors' samples. The chain uses TRBV7-6 and TRBJ2-2; D might be TRBD1 (6 bases). The material sequenced was cultured CD8+ T cells from PBMCs, taken from culture after CMV antigen stimulation. CDR3 nucleotides: TGTGCTAGCAGCTTAGAGGGACAAGGGACCGGGGAGCTGTTTTTT. This encodes CASSLEGQGTGELFF.